This T cell receptor (beta chain) emerged from a study of T-cell memory formation after mild COVID-19. Study observations and caveats: Cross-reactive memory appears to have joined, as suggested by some responding clones showing up in pre-infection memory.

Note on this clonotype: Its target is not known.

TCRdb re-derived calls from the 5' RACE reads in MiXCR, one entry per CDR3 protein. The table has roughly 170,000 distinct CDR3 sequences, roughly 23% seen once. Looked up from germline, CDR1 is DFQATT and CDR2 is SNEGSKA (reference sequence). V lost 5 bases to trimming and J lost 7 bases, with 17 bases between them. CDR3 length equals 14 residues. Sequencing used PBMCs or a T cell subset sorted from them (not recorded which). The chain uses TRBV20-1 and TRBJ1-4, with D possibly being TRBD1 (5 bases). This receptor was identified in an adult woman who had mild COVID-19 (a few samples of this study predate the infection). Cell type and time point are not known. The chain's CDR3 is CSAQRGGEGEKLFF. Written as DNA, the CDR3 is TGCAGTGCTCAGCGCGGGGGAGAGGGTGAAAAACTGTTTTTT.